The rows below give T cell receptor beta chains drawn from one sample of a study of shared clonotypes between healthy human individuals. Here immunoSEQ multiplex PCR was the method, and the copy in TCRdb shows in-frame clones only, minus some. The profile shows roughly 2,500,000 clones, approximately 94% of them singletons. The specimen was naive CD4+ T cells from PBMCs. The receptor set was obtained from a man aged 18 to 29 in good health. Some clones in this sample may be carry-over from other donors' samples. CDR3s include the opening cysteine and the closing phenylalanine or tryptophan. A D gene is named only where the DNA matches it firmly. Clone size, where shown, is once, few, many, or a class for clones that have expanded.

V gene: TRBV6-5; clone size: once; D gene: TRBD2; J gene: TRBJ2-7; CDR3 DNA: TGTGCCAGCAGTTATACAGCGGGAGGGTACGAGCAGTACTTC; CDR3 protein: CASSYTAGGYEQYF
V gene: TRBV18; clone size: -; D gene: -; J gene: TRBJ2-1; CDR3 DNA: TGTGCCAGCTCACCAGGACTTAACAATGAGCAGTTCTTC; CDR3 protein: CASSPGLNNEQFF
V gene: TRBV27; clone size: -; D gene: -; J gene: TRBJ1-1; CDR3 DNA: TGTGCCAGCAGTTTAATTTCCGCTGGCAGCAGCAAAGCTTTCTTT; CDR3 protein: CASSLISAGSSKAFF
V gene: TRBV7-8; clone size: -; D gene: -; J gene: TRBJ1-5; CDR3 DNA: TGTGCCAGCAGCTCAGGACACAATCAGCCCCAGCATTTT; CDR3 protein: CASSSGHNQPQHF
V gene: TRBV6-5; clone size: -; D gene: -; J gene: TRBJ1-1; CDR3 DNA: TGTGCCAGCAGTTACCCAGGTCGAGCTTTCTTT; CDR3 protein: CASSYPGRAFF
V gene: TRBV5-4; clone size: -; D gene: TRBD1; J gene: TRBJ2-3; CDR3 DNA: TGTGCCAGCAGCTGGGGACAGGGCACAGATACGCAGTATTTT; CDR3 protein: CASSWGQGTDTQYF
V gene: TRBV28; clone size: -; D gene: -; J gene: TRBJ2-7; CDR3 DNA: TGTGCCAGCAGGTCGGGGCAGGGGAGCGAGCAGTACTTC; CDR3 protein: CASRSGQGSEQYF
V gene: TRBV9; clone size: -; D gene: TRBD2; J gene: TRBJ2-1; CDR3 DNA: TGTGCCAGCAGCGTAGGGACTAGCGGTTATAGCTCCTACAATGAGCAGTTCTTC; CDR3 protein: CASSVGTSGYSSYNEQFF
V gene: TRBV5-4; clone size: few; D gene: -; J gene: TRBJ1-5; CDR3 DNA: TGTGCCAGCAGCTTGGGACCCGCCGGTAGCAATCAGCCCCAGCATTTT; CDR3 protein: CASSLGPAGSNQPQHF
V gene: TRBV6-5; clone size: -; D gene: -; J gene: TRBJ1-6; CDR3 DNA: TGTGCCAGCAGTACCCTCGGGGGATCAAATTCACCCCTCCACTTT; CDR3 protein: CASSTLGGSNSPLHF
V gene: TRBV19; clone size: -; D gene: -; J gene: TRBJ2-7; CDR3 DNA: TGTGCCAGTAGAGACTACCACTACGAGCAGTACTTC; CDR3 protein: CASRDYHYEQYF
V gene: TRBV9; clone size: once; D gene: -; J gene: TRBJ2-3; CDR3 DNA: TGTGCCAGCAGCGTAGTCATTGGCACAGATACGCAGTATTTT; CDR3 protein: CASSVVIGTDTQYF
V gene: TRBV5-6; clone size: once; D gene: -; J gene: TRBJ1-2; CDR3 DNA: TGTGCCAGCAGCTTAGGAACGGGGAATGGCTACACCTTC; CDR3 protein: CASSLGTGNGYTF
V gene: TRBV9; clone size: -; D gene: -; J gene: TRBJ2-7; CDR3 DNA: TGTGCCAGCAGCACGTCCACAACCAGTCGCGAGCAGTACTTC; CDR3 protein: CASSTSTTSREQYF
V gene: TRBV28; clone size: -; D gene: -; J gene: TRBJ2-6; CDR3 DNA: TGTGCCAGCAGTCCTAGCCCCACTGGGGCCAACGTCCTGACTTTC; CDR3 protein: CASSPSPTGANVLTF
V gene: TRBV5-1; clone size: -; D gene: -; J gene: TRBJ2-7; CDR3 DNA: TGCGCCAGCAGCTTGGGACAGAGCTCCTACGAGCAGTACTTC; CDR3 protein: CASSLGQSSYEQYF
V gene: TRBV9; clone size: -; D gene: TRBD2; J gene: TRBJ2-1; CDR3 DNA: TGTGCCAGCAGCCCGACTAGCCCACTCAATGAGCAGTTCTTC; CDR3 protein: CASSPTSPLNEQFF
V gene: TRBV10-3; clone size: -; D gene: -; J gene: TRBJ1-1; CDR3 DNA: TGTGCCATCAGTGAGCGCGGGGGCGCGGACACTGAAGCTTTCTTT; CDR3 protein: CAISERGGADTEAFF
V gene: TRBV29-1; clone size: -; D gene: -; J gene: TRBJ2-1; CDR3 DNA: TGCAGCGTTGAAAGGGGGGTTGGCAATGAGCAGTTCTTC; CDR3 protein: CSVERGVGNEQFF
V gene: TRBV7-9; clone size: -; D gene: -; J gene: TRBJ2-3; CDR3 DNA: TGTGCCAGCAGCTTAACGGGAACGGATACGCAGTATTTT; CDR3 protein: CASSLTGTDTQYF
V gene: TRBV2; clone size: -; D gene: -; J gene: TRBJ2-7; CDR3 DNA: TGTGCCAGCAGTGAAGGCCGCGCGTCAGTCTACGAGCAGTACTTC; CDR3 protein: CASSEGRASVYEQYF
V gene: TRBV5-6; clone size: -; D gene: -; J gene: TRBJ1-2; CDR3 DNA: TGTGCCAGCAGCCTCAGCACCGGGGTGGTTGGGTATGGCTACACCTTC; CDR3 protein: CASSLSTGVVGYGYTF
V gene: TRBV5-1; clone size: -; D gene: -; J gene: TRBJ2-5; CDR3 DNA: TGCGCCAGCAGCCCCCTGGCCGGGGCCCAAGAGACCCAGTACTTC; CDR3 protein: CASSPLAGAQETQYF
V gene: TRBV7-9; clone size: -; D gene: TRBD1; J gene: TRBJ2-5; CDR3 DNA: TGTGCCAGCAGCTTAGACTCCGGACAGGGGAGACAGACCCAGTACTTC; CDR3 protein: CASSLDSGQGRQTQYF
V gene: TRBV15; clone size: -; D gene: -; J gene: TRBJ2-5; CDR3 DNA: TGTGCCACCAGTAAAGATTACGCTCTTGTGGAGACCCAGTACTTC; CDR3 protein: CATSKDYALVETQYF
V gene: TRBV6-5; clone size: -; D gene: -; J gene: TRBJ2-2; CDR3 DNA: TGTGCCAGCAGGAGAGGTCCCGGGGAGCTGTTTTTT; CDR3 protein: CASRRGPGELFF
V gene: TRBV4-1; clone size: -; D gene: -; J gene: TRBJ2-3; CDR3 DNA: TGCGCCAGCAGCCGCCTCCCCATTAGCATCCCTAGCACAGATACGCAGTATTTT; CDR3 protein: CASSRLPISIPSTDTQYF
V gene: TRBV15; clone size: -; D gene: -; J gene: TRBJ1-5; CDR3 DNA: TGTGCCACCAGCAGAGGCCTGGGAAATCAGCCCCAGCATTTT; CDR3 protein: CATSRGLGNQPQHF
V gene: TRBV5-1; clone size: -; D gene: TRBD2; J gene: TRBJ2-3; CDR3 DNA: TGCGCCAGTTCCGGGAGGGACACAGATACGCAGTATTTT; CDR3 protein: CASSGRDTDTQYF
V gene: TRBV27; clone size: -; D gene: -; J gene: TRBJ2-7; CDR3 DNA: TGTGCCAGCAGTCGCCCGGACATAAAGGAGCAGTACTTC; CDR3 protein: CASSRPDIKEQYF
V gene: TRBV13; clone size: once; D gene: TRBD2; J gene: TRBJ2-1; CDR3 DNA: TGTGCCAGCAGCTTAGGGACTAGCGGGACGCACTACAATGAGCAGTTCTTC; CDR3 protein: CASSLGTSGTHYNEQFF
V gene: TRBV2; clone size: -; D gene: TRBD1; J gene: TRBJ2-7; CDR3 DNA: TGTGCCAGCCTCGGACAGGGGTACGAGCAGTACTTC; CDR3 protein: CASLGQGYEQYF
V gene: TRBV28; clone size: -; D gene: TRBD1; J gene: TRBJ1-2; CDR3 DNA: TGTGCCAGCAGGGTAACAGGGGACTCCTATGGCTACACCTTC; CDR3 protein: CASRVTGDSYGYTF
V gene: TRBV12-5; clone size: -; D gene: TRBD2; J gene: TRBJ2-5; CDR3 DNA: TGTGCTAGTGGCCTCGGGACTAGTCAAGTGACCCAGTACTTC; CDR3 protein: CASGLGTSQVTQYF
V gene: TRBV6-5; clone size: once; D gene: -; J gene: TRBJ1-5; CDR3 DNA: TGTGCCAGCAGTTACTCAGGGGTAGGTCAGCCCCAGCATTTT; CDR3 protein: CASSYSGVGQPQHF
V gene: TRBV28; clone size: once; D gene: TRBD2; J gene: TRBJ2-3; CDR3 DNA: TGTGCCAGCAGTTTAGTACTAGCGGGAAGGACAGATACGCAGTATTTT; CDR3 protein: CASSLVLAGRTDTQYF
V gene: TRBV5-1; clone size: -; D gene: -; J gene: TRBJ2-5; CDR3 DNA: TGCGCCAGCAGCTTGGGCTCGGCGACCACGGAGACCCAGTACTTC; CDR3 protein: CASSLGSATTETQYF
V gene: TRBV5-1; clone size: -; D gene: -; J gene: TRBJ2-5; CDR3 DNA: TGCGCCAGCAGCAATTTTAAAGGGGAGACCCAGTACTTC; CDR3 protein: CASSNFKGETQYF
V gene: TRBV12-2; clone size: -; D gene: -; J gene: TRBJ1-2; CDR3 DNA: TGTGCAAGTCGCTTAGTTCAGGACAGAGACTATGGCTACACCTTC; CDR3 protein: CASRLVQDRDYGYTF
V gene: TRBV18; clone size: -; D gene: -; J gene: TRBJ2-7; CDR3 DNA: TGTGCCAGCTCACCACTCCTAGCCCAAGGGGACGAGCAGTACTTC; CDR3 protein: CASSPLLAQGDEQYF
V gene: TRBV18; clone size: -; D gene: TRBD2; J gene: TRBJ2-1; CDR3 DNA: TGTGCCAGCTCTCCGGGACTAGTTGGCAATGAGCAGTTCTTC; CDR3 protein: CASSPGLVGNEQFF
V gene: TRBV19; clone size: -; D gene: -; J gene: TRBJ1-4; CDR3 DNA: TGTGCCACCACCGACAGGTTTTCAACTAATGAAAAACTGTTTTTT; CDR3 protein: CATTDRFSTNEKLFF